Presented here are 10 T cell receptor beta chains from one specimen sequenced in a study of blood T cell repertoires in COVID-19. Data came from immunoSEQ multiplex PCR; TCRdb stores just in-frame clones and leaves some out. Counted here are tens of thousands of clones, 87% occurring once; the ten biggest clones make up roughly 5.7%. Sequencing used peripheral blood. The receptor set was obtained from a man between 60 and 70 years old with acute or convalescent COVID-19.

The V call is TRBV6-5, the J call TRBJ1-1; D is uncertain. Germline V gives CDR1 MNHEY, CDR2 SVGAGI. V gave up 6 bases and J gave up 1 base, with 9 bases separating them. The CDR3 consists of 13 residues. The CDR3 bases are TGTGCCAGCAGGGTACAATCGAACACTGAAGCTTTCTTT. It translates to CASRVQSNTEAFF.

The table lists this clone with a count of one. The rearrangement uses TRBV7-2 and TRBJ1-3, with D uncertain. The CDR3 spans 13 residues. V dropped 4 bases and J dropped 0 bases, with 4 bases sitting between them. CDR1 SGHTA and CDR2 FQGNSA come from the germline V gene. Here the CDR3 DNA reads TGTGCCAGCAGCTCAGTCTCTGGAAACACCATATATTTT. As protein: CASSSVSGNTIYF.

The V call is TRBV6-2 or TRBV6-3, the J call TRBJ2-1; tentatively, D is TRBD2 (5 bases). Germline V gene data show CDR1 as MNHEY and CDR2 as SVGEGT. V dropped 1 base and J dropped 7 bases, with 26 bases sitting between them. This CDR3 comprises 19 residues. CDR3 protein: CASSYLVRARNGTGNEQFF. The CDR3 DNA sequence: TGTGCCAGCAGTTACTTAGTTCGGGCTAGAAACGGTACGGGGAATGAGCAGTTCTTC.

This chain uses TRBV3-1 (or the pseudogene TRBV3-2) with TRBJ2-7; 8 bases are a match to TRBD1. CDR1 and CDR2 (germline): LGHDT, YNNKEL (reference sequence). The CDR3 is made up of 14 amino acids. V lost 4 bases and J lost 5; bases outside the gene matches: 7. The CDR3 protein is CASSPGQALDEQYF. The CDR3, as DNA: TGTGCCAGCAGCCCGGGACAGGCCCTAGACGAGCAGTACTTC.

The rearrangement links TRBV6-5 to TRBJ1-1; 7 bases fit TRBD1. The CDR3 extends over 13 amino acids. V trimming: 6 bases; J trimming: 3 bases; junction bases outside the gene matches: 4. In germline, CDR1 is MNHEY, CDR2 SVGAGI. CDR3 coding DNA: TGTGCCAGCAGCCTGGGACAGCACACTGAAGCTTTCTTT. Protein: CASSLGQHTEAFF.

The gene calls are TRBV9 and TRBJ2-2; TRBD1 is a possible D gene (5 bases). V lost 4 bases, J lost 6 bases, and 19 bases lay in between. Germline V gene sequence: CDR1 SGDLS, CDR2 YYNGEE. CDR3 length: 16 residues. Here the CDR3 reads CASSRPQGNSAGELFF. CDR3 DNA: TGTGCCAGCAGCCGCCCGCAGGGTAATTCTGCCGGGGAGCTGTTTTTT.

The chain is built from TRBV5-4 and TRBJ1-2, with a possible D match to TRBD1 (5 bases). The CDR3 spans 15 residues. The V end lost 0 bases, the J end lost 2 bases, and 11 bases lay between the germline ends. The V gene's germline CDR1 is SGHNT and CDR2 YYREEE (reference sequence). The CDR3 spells CASSLAPDRNYGYTF. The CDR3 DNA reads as TGTGCCAGCAGCTTGGCCCCCGACAGAAACTATGGCTACACCTTC.

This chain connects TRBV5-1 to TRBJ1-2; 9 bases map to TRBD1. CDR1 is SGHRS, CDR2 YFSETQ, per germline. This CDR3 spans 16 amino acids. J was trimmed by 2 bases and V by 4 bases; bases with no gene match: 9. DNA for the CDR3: TGCGCCAGCAGCCCGAGGACAGGGGCGTCAAACTATGGCTACACCTTC. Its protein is CASSPRTGASNYGYTF.

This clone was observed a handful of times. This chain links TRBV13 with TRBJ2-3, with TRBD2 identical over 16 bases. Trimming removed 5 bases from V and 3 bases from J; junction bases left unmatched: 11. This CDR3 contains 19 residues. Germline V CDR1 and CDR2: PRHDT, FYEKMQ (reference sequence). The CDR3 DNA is TGTGCCAGCAGCCAGGCCGGGACTAGCGGGGGGGCCGGGACAGATACGCAGTATTTT. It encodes CASSQAGTSGGAGTDTQYF.

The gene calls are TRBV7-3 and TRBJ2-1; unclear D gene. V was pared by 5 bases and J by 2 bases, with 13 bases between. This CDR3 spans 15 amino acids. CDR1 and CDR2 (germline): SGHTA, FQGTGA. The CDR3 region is CASSTSDLPYNEQFF. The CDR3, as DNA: TGTGCCAGCAGCACCTCCGACTTACCCTACAATGAGCAGTTCTTC.